These 7 T cell receptor beta chains were all obtained from the same sample, sequenced in a study of regulatory T cells in long-lasting Graves disease. The authors built TCR beta libraries using iRepertoire HTBI primers and Arm-PCR of CDR3 regions. TCRdb used MiXCR to reprocess the multiplex PCR reads, holding one entry per CDR3 protein. This sample carries some 500,000 distinct CDR3 sequences, around an eighth of them seen once, and the ten largest clones take under 10%. Stated time point: newly diagnosed GD, antithyroid drugs for less than 3 months. After RNA was extracted from PBMCs, the TCR library was made from it. The data also belong to a second study, concerning T cells in Graves' hyperthyroidism and ophthalmopathy.

Sequenced here: peripheral blood mononuclear cells (PBMCs), sampled at new diagnosis, from a patient treated with antithyroid drugs. The receptors stem from a man aged 25-45 years with Graves disease.

A word on this clonotype: A much more abundant neighbour one base away suggests this may be a read error. The chain has TRBV10-3 and TRBJ1-6; perhaps TRBD1 as D (5 bases). Germline V gives CDR1 ENHRY, CDR2 SYGVKD. With 8 bases removed from V and 8 bases from J, the gap between germline ends came to 13 bases. This CDR3 comprises 13 residues. CDR3 sequence (DNA): TGTGCCATCGGGGCCAGACTAGATTCACCCCTCCACTTT. It translates to CAIGARLDSPLHF.

This clonotype was seen many times. V is TRBV12-3 or TRBV12-4 and J is TRBJ2-1; 11 bases fit TRBD2. CDR3 length: 17 residues. V was pared by 5 bases and J by 8 bases, with 14 bases of the junction left unmatched. The CDR3 DNA sequence: TGTGCCAGCAGTCCACGAAGATCTAGCGGGAGGACCCATGAGCAGTTCTTC. It yields the protein CASSPRRSSGRTHEQFF.

The chain couples TRBV9 to TRBJ2-4; D unresolved. Trimming removed 3 bases from V and 0 bases from J, with 16 bases in between. The CDR3 consists of 17 residues. Germline loops: CDR1 SGDLS, CDR2 YYNGEE. The CDR3 region has the DNA TGTGCCAGCAGCGCTGAAAAAGGATCCCTAGCCAAAAACATTCAGTACTTC. Protein sequence: CASSAEKGSLAKNIQYF.

V and J are TRBV4-1 and TRBJ2-1; TRBD2 agrees at 8 bases. Germline V gene data show CDR1 as MGHRA and CDR2 as YSYEKL. The ends lost 3 bases at V and 9 bases at J; junction bases unmatched: 7. The CDR3 has 14 amino acids. CDR3 residues: CASSQGLGSGEQFF. As DNA, the CDR3 is TGCGCCAGCAGCCAGGGACTAGGGTCCGGTGAGCAGTTCTTC.

As for this clonotype: This likely came from a read error, as a far larger clone is one base away. The rearrangement joins TRBV6-2 or TRBV6-3 to TRBJ1-5; TRBD1 is a possible D gene (5 bases). The CDR3 spans 14 residues. Germline assignment: CDR1 MNHEY and CDR2 SVGEGT. Trimming left V 5 bases short and J 6 bases short, with 14 bases between. CDR3: CASSVGTEAQPQHF. CDR3 DNA: TGTGCCAGCAGTGTCGGGACCGAAGCTCAGCCCCAGCATTTT.

With regard to this clonotype: This may stem from a read error, because a much larger clone lies one nucleotide away. The chain is built from TRBV5-6 and TRBJ2-3; 7 bases are a match to TRBD2. In germline, CDR1 is SGHDT, CDR2 YYEEEE. The junction had 4 bases not matched to a gene; V was cut back by 4 bases and J by 2 bases. CDR3 size: 14 residues. DNA for the CDR3: TGTGCCAGCAGCCGCGGGACTAACACAGATACGCAGTATTTT. Its translation is CASSRGTNTDTQYF.

The chain has TRBV20-1 and TRBJ2-3, with D perhaps matching TRBD2 (5 bases). The V and J ends lost 3 bases and 4 bases respectively, with 14 bases between them. The germline V gene has CDR1 DFQATT and CDR2 SNEGSKA (reference sequence). The CDR3 has 14 residues. The CDR3 here is CSASHSGLSDTQYF. Written as DNA, the CDR3 is TGCAGTGCTAGTCACAGCGGCCTATCAGATACGCAGTATTTT.